This TCR beta chain originates from a study of T cell repertoires in cytomegalovirus infection. Study overall: Public signatures in TCR beta pointed to CMV infection and matching HLA type.

In regard to this clonotype: What it recognizes is unknown.

The study, taken as a whole, reports: Cumulative public TCR beta family frequency identified CMV carriers with the relevant HLA.

J gave up 4 bases and V 5 bases, and 13 bases lay outside the gene matches. There are 16 residues in the CDR3. Germline lookup yields CDR1 DFQATT and CDR2 SNEGSKA (reference sequence). One entry per CDR3 protein, called by TCRdb with MiXCR from the reads. The table lists about 920,000 distinct CDR3 sequences, roughly 30% of them singletons. The input for sequencing was cultured CD8+ T cells from PBMCs, taken from culture after CMV antigen stimulation. This chain links TRBV20-1 with TRBJ2-1; 8 bases fit TRBD1. The clonotype originates from a human donor in good health (CMV status not recorded). Some clones in this sample may be carry-over from other donors' samples. The CDR3 DNA sequence: TGCAGTGCTGGACAAGCCGGGACAGGATCTTACAATGAGCAGTTCTTC. This codes for CSAGQAGTGSYNEQFF.